The clone carrying this TCR beta chain was detected many times. Its antigen remains unknown. TCRdb processed the 5' RACE reads anew with MiXCR; each CDR3 protein has one entry. The table lists 240,000 or so distinct CDR3 sequences, approximately 7% of them singletons. The source of the sample is a study of identical twins. V was clipped by 3 bases and J by 2 bases; unmatched bases: 1. CDR1 LGHDT and CDR2 YNNKEL come from the germline V gene (reference sequence). This CDR3 region has 15 residues. Study-level findings and limits: Where out-of-frame alpha sequences were twin-shared, they showed excess low generation probability. With abundant cord blood beta clonotypes, insertions were fewer; memory repertoires showed no such pattern.

This same sample was also taken into another study, of yellow fever vaccine responses in identical twins.

Sequences were obtained from memory (CD45RO+) T cells sorted from blood. The chain links TRBV3-1 to TRBJ1-5; 10 bases fit TRBD1. The sequence came from a woman aged 18-30 years in good health. The DNA for the CDR3 is TGTGCCAGCAGCCAGACAGGGGGCGGCAATCAGCCCCAGCATTTT. Encoded protein: CASSQTGGGNQPQHF.